A single sample gave rise to the 24 T cell receptor beta chains below, sequenced in a study of cytotoxic CD8 clonotypes in ibrutinib-treated CLL. The method was immunoSEQ multiplex PCR; TCRdb's version includes in-frame clones alone and lacks a portion of them. The table includes about 22,000 clones, 55% to 75% detected once. The source material was PBMCs, sampled after 12 months of ibrutinib treatment. The source of these receptors is a human donor with chronic lymphocytic leukemia.

By its share, this clone is medium-sized. The same CDR3 is also encoded by other DNA sequences in this sample. The V gene is TRBV5-6, the J gene TRBJ2-5; D may be TRBD1 (5 bases). This CDR3 has 15 amino acids. V dropped 0 bases and J dropped 2 bases, with 11 bases sitting between them. Per germline, CDR1 SGHDT and CDR2 YYEEEE. The DNA for the CDR3 is TGTGCCAGCAGCTTGGGGGGCCAGGGACAAGAGACCCAGTACTTC. Protein sequence: CASSLGGQGQETQYF. The full variable domain, its missing parts supplied by reference TRBV5-6 and TRBJ2-5, is DAGVTQSPTHLIKTRGQQVTLRCSPKSGHDTVSWYQQALGQGPQFIFQYYEEEERQRGNFPDRFSGHQFPNYSSELNVNALLLGDSALYLCASSLGGQGQETQYFGPGTRLLVL.

The rearrangement links TRBV19 to TRBJ2-2; possible D gene TRBD2, 5 bases. Between the trimmed V and J ends, which lost 2 bases and 6 bases, there was a span of 10 bases. The germline CDR1 and CDR2 sequences are LNHDA and SQIVND (reference sequence). The length of the CDR3 is 14 residues. The CDR3 nucleotides read TGTGCCAGTAGTATAACTAGTAATCCCGGGGAGCTGTTTTTT. Translating gives CASSITSNPGELFF.

V usage is TRBV7-2 and J usage is TRBJ2-5; perhaps TRBD2 as D (5 bases). The CDR3 sequence is 13 residues long. Germline loops: CDR1 SGHTA, CDR2 FQGNSA. V was pared by 3 bases and J by 5 bases, with 10 bases between. The CDR3 here is CASSFGVGETQYF. The CDR3 nucleotides read TGTGCCAGCAGCTTCGGGGTGGGCGAGACCCAGTACTTC.

This sequence joins TRBV7-3 and TRBJ2-1; no definite D call. There are 15 residues in the CDR3. V lost 0 bases, J lost 7 bases, and 13 bases lay in between. Germline V lookup: CDR1 SGHTA, CDR2 FQGTGA. CDR3 nucleotides: TGTGCCAGCAGCTTAACAGGGTCGGTTACGAATGAGCAGTTCTTC. Translating gives CASSLTGSVTNEQFF.

The CDR3 reads CSVARTGSPKETQYF. The CDR3 DNA is TGCAGCGTTGCAAGGACAGGGTCCCCTAAAGAGACCCAGTACTTC. The chain has TRBV29-1 and TRBJ2-5; 8 nucleotides line up with TRBD1. The CDR3 spans 15 residues. Germline V gene sequence: CDR1 SQVTM, CDR2 ANQGSEA. The junction had 10 bases not matched to a gene; V was cut back by 4 bases and J by 3 bases.

The rearrangement uses TRBV7-2 and TRBJ1-4; D unresolved. The CDR3 is made up of 14 amino acids. V lost 1 base to trimming and J lost 7 bases, with 10 bases between them. From germline, CDR1 is SGHTA and CDR2 FQGNSA. In DNA form, the CDR3 reads TGTGCCAGCAGCTTAGGGTCTGTCCGTGAAAAACTGTTTTTT. It yields the protein CASSLGSVREKLFF.

The chain is built from TRBV6-6 and TRBJ2-5, with 11 nucleotides matching TRBD2. The CDR3 consists of 16 residues. Germline V gene lookup returns CDR1 MNHNY and CDR2 SVGAGI (reference sequence). The ends lost 5 bases at V and 4 bases at J; junction bases unmatched: 9. The CDR3 DNA reads TGTGCCAGCAGTCGCAAAGCTAGCGGGGGGATAGAGACCCAGTACTTC. Amino acids: CASSRKASGGIETQYF.

The chain uses TRBV2 and TRBJ1-1; perhaps TRBD1 as D (5 bases). The germline gives CDR1 SNHLY, CDR2 FYNNEI. V dropped 6 bases and J dropped 2 bases, with 10 bases sitting between them. CDR3 length: 13 amino acids. For the CDR3, the DNA is TGTGCCAGCAGCGCAGGGCAAAACACTGAAGCTTTCTTT. Protein sequence: CASSAGQNTEAFF. Together with reference TRBV2 and TRBJ1-1, the CDR3 gives the full variable domain: EPEVTQTPSHQVTQMGQEVILRCVPISNHLYFYWYRQILGQKVEFLVSFYNNEISEKSEIFDDQFSVERPDGSNFTLKIRSTKLEDSAMYFCASSAGQNTEAFFGQGTRLTVV.

The genes are TRBV6-1 and TRBJ1-1, with D uncertain. Per the germline V gene, CDR1 is MNHNS and CDR2 is SASEGT. Between the trimmed V and J ends, which lost 7 bases and 8 bases, there was a span of 11 bases. This CDR3 has 11 amino acids. CDR3 nucleotide sequence: TGTGCCAGCAAATGGCAGGAAGAAGCTTTCTTT. Protein: CASKWQEEAFF.

This clone occurred a few times. The rearrangement links TRBV27 to TRBJ2-1; a weak D match, TRBD1 (5 bases). The CDR3 is 13 residues long. Per the germline V gene, CDR1 is MNHEY and CDR2 is SMNVEV (reference sequence). V was trimmed by 5 bases and J by 5 bases, leaving 10 bases between them. In DNA, the CDR3 is TGTGCCAGCAGTATTACAGGTAACAATGAGCAGTTCTTC. It is translated as CASSITGNNEQFF.

This clone occurred a few times. The chain employs TRBV19 and TRBJ1-6, with no clear D. This CDR3 contains 13 residues. Trimming cost V 7 bases and J 13 bases, with 17 bases left between them. The germline gives CDR1 LNHDA, CDR2 SQIVND (reference sequence). In DNA form, the CDR3 reads TGTGCCAGTACCTTGACACCCCAGGCGCCCCTCCACTTT. Its protein is CASTLTPQAPLHF.

Only one count was recorded for this clone. The gene calls are TRBV11-2 and TRBJ2-6; 9 nucleotides match TRBD1. CDR1 SGHAT and CDR2 FQNNGV come from the germline V gene. V dropped 6 bases and J dropped 2; count of bases not matched to a gene: 14. The CDR3 consists of 19 residues. In DNA form, the CDR3 reads TGTGCCAGCAGACACACCCGGACAGGGGAGGTCCCTGGGGCCAACGTCCTGACTTTC. Translation: CASRHTRTGEVPGANVLTF.

The genes are TRBV28 and TRBJ1-2; D unresolved. V was cut by 4 bases and J by 5 bases, with 11 bases left in between. CDR1 and CDR2 from the germline V gene are MDHEN and SYDVKM. This CDR3 contains 13 residues. CDR3 nucleotide sequence: TGTGCCAGCAGTTACAGTCGATCTTATGGCTACACCTTC. This encodes CASSYSRSYGYTF.

The rearrangement joins TRBV19 to TRBJ1-1; D not resolved. From germline, CDR1 is LNHDA and CDR2 SQIVND (reference sequence). There are 12 residues in the CDR3. V was cut by 7 bases and J by 11 bases, with 17 bases left in between. The CDR3 DNA is TGTGCCAGTATCGATCCGGGAGCAGAGGCTTTCTTT. As protein: CASIDPGAEAFF.

The genes are TRBV7-3 and TRBJ2-1, with D possibly matching TRBD1 (7 bases). V was trimmed by 5 bases and J by 5 bases, leaving 19 bases between them. The CDR3 loop spans 16 amino acids. Germline assignment: CDR1 SGHTA and CDR2 FQGTGA. CDR3 nucleotides: TGTGCCAGCAGCCAGGGGGGATCCGTAGGCAACAATGAGCAGTTCTTC. Amino acid sequence: CASSQGGSVGNNEQFF.

There are a few counts of this clone. The CDR3 DNA follows: TGCGCCAGCAGCTTGGGCCGGGACTCCGTGGCCGATACGCAGTATTTT. Protein sequence: CASSLGRDSVADTQYF. The chain uses TRBV5-1 and TRBJ2-3; D possibly corresponds to TRBD2 (6 bases). This CDR3 has 16 amino acids. Per the germline V gene, CDR1 is SGHRS and CDR2 is YFSETQ. V was trimmed by 0 bases and J by 6 bases, leaving 17 bases between them.

This chain joins TRBV5-1 and TRBJ2-1, with 15 bases aligning to TRBD2. V gave up 3 bases and J gave up 6 bases; unmatched junction bases: 4. Per germline, CDR1 SGHRS and CDR2 YFSETQ. The CDR3 is 16 residues long. This CDR3 reads CASSWTSGGAFNEQFF. DNA of the CDR3: TGCGCCAGCAGCTGGACTAGCGGGGGGGCCTTCAATGAGCAGTTCTTC.

J is TRBJ1-6 and V is TRBV6-1; TRBD1 matches at 7 bases. The ends lost 6 bases at V and 11 bases at J; junction bases unmatched: 7. Germline V gives CDR1 MNHNS, CDR2 SASEGT. The CDR3 extends over 13 amino acids. The CDR3 sequence: CASRRQGETPLHF. The DNA of the CDR3 is TGTGCCAGCAGGAGACAGGGTGAGACACCCCTCCACTTT.

This sequence joins TRBV28 and TRBJ1-1; D may be TRBD1 (5 bases). V was pared by 6 bases and J by 0 bases, with 14 bases between. This CDR3 is built from 15 residues. Germline CDR1 is MDHEN and CDR2 is SYDVKM. CDR3 sequence (DNA): TGTGCCAGCAGCCCCGGGGCTCCAATGAACACTGAAGCTTTCTTT. Translation: CASSPGAPMNTEAFF.

The chain uses TRBV27 and TRBJ2-3; D unresolved. Germline V gives CDR1 MNHEY, CDR2 SMNVEV (reference sequence). With 7 bases removed from V and 1 base from J, the gap between germline ends came to 9 bases. The CDR3 is made up of 13 amino acids. CDR3 residues: CASNPTGTDTQYF. In nucleotides, the CDR3 is TGTGCCAGCAACCCTACTGGCACAGATACGCAGTATTTT.

This sequence joins TRBV5-1 and TRBJ2-2, with TRBD1 identical over 10 bases. Looked up from germline, CDR1 is SGHRS and CDR2 is YFSETQ. The CDR3 has 14 residues. V lost 4 bases, J lost 6 bases, and 3 bases stayed unmatched. The CDR3 loop reads CASSVGQGAGELFF. CDR3 nucleotide sequence: TGCGCCAGCAGCGTCGGACAGGGGGCCGGGGAGCTGTTTTTT.

The chain carries TRBV25-1 and TRBJ1-6; TRBD1 is a possible D gene (5 bases). Germline CDR1 reads MGHDK; CDR2 reads SYGVNS. The CDR3 has 15 amino acids. V lost 7 bases, J lost 7 bases, and 17 bases lay in between. CDR3 in amino acids: CASKQPGAGNSPLHF. The CDR3 DNA sequence: TGTGCCAGCAAGCAGCCGGGCGCAGGGAATTCACCCCTCCACTTT.

The V call is TRBV5-6, the J call TRBJ1-1; TRBD1 matches 8 bases. The CDR3 is 11 amino acids. Germline V gene data show CDR1 as SGHDT and CDR2 as YYEEEE. J was trimmed by 11 bases and V by 4 bases; bases with no gene match: 4. DNA for the CDR3: TGTGCCAGCAGCAGGACAGGGCAGGCTTTCTTT. This translates into CASSRTGQAFF.

The chain couples TRBV19 to TRBJ1-2; TRBD1 aligns across 8 bases. CDR3 length: 13 amino acids. Losses at the gene ends were 7 bases for V and 9 bases for J; bases not matched to a gene: 10. CDR1 LNHDA and CDR2 SQIVND come from the germline V gene (reference sequence). CDR3 in DNA: TGTGCCAGTACTACGACAGGGGCGGAAAGCTACACCTTC. Translating gives CASTTTGAESYTF.